These T cell receptor beta chains were read from a single sample in a study of cytomegalovirus exposure and HLA in healthy donors. Sequencing was performed with immunoSEQ multiplex PCR; in TCRdb, only in-frame clones are kept and a portion is missing. The table includes more than 120,000 clones, 70% to 80% detected once. Sequenced sample: PBMCs. The receptors originated from a woman between 40 and 55 years old in good health and CMV-seropositive. Both conserved end residues are trimmed from each CDR3. The D gene is left open where the match is weak. Not every row has a clone size; where given, it reads once, few, many or a size class.

V	D	J	size	CDR3
TRBV29-1	NA	TRBJ1-3	NA	SVKGLDSPSSGNTIY
TRBV27	NA	TRBJ2-7	NA	ASSFLAQEVYEQY
TRBV6-1	NA	TRBJ2-5	once	ASSVSGEETQY
TRBV11-3	NA	TRBJ2-2	NA	ASSLQDTGELF
TRBV25-1	NA	TRBJ1-5	NA	ASSELNFNQPQH
TRBV19	TRBD1	TRBJ2-5	NA	ASSAYAPGRARGSQETQY
TRBV10-3	TRBD2	TRBJ2-3	NA	AIGGEATSGGARDTQY
TRBV6-5	NA	TRBJ1-4	NA	ASSYSRLSEKLF
TRBV28	TRBD1	TRBJ2-5	NA	ATQGGRAYQETQY
TRBV7-9	NA	TRBJ2-7	few	ASSLGSTVKLSYEQY
TRBV6-4	NA	TRBJ1-3	once	ASSVRFTKEAGNTIY
TRBV11-3	TRBD1	TRBJ2-1	NA	ASSKTGVEQF
TRBV19	TRBD2	TRBJ2-1	NA	ASSRLAGTNEQF
TRBV5-1	NA	TRBJ1-2	once	ASSLGGTSTNYGYT
TRBV14	NA	TRBJ2-6	NA	ASSPTNRANVLT
TRBV18	NA	TRBJ2-7	NA	ASSPYAAGGFYEQY
TRBV4-1	TRBD2	TRBJ2-1	NA	ASSPSGSKHEQF
TRBV7-9	NA	TRBJ2-6	NA	ASRGRTGTSGANVLT
TRBV21-1	NA	TRBJ2-5	few	ASSKVTSGSRGTQY
TRBV29-1	NA	TRBJ2-1	NA	SVTPSSYNEQF
TRBV6-5	TRBD2	NA	NA	ASTNEASGPYEQY
TRBV7-6	TRBD2	TRBJ2-3	NA	ASSWTSGSTDTQY
TRBV18	TRBD1	TRBJ1-5	NA	ASSPRRTSEGQPNQPQH
TRBV10-3	TRBD1	TRBJ1-2	NA	AIDRGGNGYT
TRBV5-6	TRBD2	TRBJ2-5	NA	ASRDRGSGEETQY
TRBV5-1	NA	TRBJ2-5	NA	ASRQGQDQETQY
TRBV19	NA	TRBJ1-5	NA	ASSILNQPQH
TRBV19	TRBD1	TRBJ2-7	NA	ASSPRQGSLYEQY
TRBV13	NA	TRBJ1-1	NA	ASSPQTNTEAF
TRBV13	TRBD1	TRBJ2-7	NA	ASSPRTGSAEQY
TRBV6-5	TRBD2	TRBJ2-7	NA	ASSPGLARTYEQY
TRBV5-1	NA	TRBJ2-2	once	ASRSQAGAGELF
TRBV7-9	TRBD1	TRBJ1-2	NA	ASTKQGDYGYT
TRBV18	TRBD2	TRBJ2-1	NA	ASSDSGASSYNEQF
TRBV21-1	NA	TRBJ2-2	NA	ARQTRGGYNTGELF
TRBV15	NA	TRBJ1-2	NA	ATSSLYGYT
TRBV2	TRBD1	TRBJ1-1	NA	ASSAEQGTEAF
TRBV5-1	TRBD1	TRBJ1-1	NA	ASTIQGVNTEAF
TRBV27	TRBD1	TRBJ2-3	few	ASSVGTVSTDTQY
TRBV6-5	TRBD1	TRBJ1-3	NA	ASSYGTGGNTIY
TRBV5-1	NA	TRBJ1-5	NA	ASSLVRQGNLSNQPQH
TRBV19	NA	TRBJ2-7	NA	ASSIRTNPVYEQY
TRBV2	TRBD2	TRBJ2-2	few	ASSEVTSGKSGELF
TRBV7-8	TRBD1	TRBJ2-1	NA	ASSRTGAVAYNEQF
TRBV5-1	NA	TRBJ2-7	NA	ASSLSPPGVSTYEQY
TRBV7-9	NA	NA	few	ASSLGGVTYEQY
TRBV28	TRBD2	TRBJ2-2	few	ASSSGPGGRWTGELF
TRBV27	NA	TRBJ1-4	NA	ASSPRGGKLF